The rows below give T cell receptor beta chains drawn from one sample of a study of molecular identifiers for immune sequencing clone quantification. MiXCR, applied by TCRdb to the PCR reads, yields one record per CDR3 protein. The data show over 600,000 distinct CDR3 sequences, approximately 20% seen once. Sequencing input: naive CD8+ T cells from blood, with Jurkat cell RNA spiked in. These receptors all stem from a human donor in good health. Some libraries in this study had Jurkat cell RNA spiked in. CDR3s include the opening cysteine and the closing phenylalanine or tryptophan. A D gene is named only where the DNA matches it firmly. Clone size is given for some rows only: seen once, a few or many times, or a class if the clone is expanded.

clone size	V gene	D gene	J gene	CDR3 protein	CDR3 DNA
.	TRBV28	.	TRBJ2-5	CASGTPLGEEIQYF	TGTGCCAGCGGTACCCCCCTAGGGGAAGAGATCCAGTACTTC
.	TRBV6-4	.	TRBJ2-5	CASSDSSNFLEGWLGETQYF	TGTGCCAGCAGTGACTCGTCCAACTTCTTAGAGGGCTGGCTTGGAGAGACCCAGTACTTC
few	TRBV9	.	TRBJ2-5	CASSVRAGETQYF	TGTGCCAGCAGCGTAAGGGCGGGGGAGACCCAGTACTTC
few	TRBV2	TRBD2	TRBJ2-7	CASDYLAGGYEQYF	TGTGCCAGCGACTACCTAGCGGGGGGCTACGAGCAGTACTTC
.	TRBV6-5	TRBD2	TRBJ2-1	CASSGGLAGYHEQFF	TGTGCCAGCAGCGGAGGACTAGCGGGGTACCATGAGCAGTTCTTC
many	TRBV7-6	TRBD1	TRBJ2-5	CASSSADRGFRETQYF	TGTGCCAGCAGCTCGGCTGACAGGGGGTTTCGAGAGACCCAGTACTTC
many	TRBV7-9	.	TRBJ1-1	CASSFMSGNTEAFF	TGTGCCAGCAGCTTCATGTCGGGGAACACTGAAGCTTTCTTT
many	TRBV25-1	.	TRBJ1-1	CASSEYVENTEAFF	TGTGCCAGCAGTGAGTACGTCGAGAACACTGAAGCTTTCTTT
many	TRBV29-1	.	TRBJ2-1	CSVEPRLLNEQFF	TGCAGCGTCGAACCTCGACTTCTCAATGAGCAGTTCTTC
many	TRBV29-1	.	TRBJ2-3	CSVVEHPGDTQYF	TGCAGCGTTGTCGAACACCCGGGAGATACGCAGTATTTT
few	TRBV7-2	TRBD2	TRBJ2-7	CASSLGILGEGVFSYEQYF	TGTGCCAGCAGCTTAGGTATTCTCGGGGAGGGTGTGTTTTCCTACGAGCAGTACTTC
.	TRBV29-1	.	TRBJ2-7	CSVEIRSNSYEQYF	TGCAGCGTTGAAATCCGGTCTAACTCCTACGAGCAGTACTTC
many	TRBV20-1	.	TRBJ1-1	CSAWGGTEAFF	TGCAGTGCATGGGGAGGTACTGAAGCTTTCTTT